Listed below are T cell receptor beta chains from one sample, sequenced in a study of beta chain features in type 1 diabetes. Sequencing used immunoSEQ multiplex PCR; TCRdb keeps in-frame clones, though not all of them. The sample consists of 630,000 or so clones, more than 13% of them appearing once. Sequencing was done on a sample of naive CD4+ T cells from blood. The receptor source for this set is a young man with type 1 diabetes. Each CDR3 is given with its conserved first and last residue. D genes are given only for firm matches. Where a row states a size, it is once, few, many or the class of an expanded clone; other rows omit it.

j_call v_call cdr3_length clone_size d_call cdr3_nt cdr3_aa
TRBJ2-1 TRBV7-2 12 . . TGTGCCGCAAAACTGAGGGGATCAGGGCAGTTCTTC CAAKLRGSGQFF
TRBJ1-1 TRBV18 14 . . TGTGCCAGCTCTCCCCAGGGGATGAACACTGAAGCTTTCTTT CASSPQGMNTEAFF
TRBJ2-6 TRBV27 15 few . TGTGCCAGCAGTTCAACAGGTTCTGGGGCCAACGTCCTGACTTTC CASSSTGSGANVLTF
TRBJ2-1 TRBV4-3 15 few . TGCGCCAGCAGCCAAGGGCGAGAATCCTACAATGAGCAGTTCTTC CASSQGRESYNEQFF
TRBJ2-4 TRBV7-2 18 . TRBD2 TGTGCCAGCAGCTTAGTTGCTAGCGGGAGTGGGGCCAAAAACATTCAGTACTTC CASSLVASGSGAKNIQYF
TRBJ2-7 TRBV28 13 . . TGTGCCAGCGGAAACCCACAGGGCTACGAGCAGTACTTC CASGNPQGYEQYF
TRBJ2-1 TRBV25-1 13 . . TGTGCCAGCGGCCCGGACACCTACAATGAGCAGTTCTTC CASGPDTYNEQFF
TRBJ2-1 TRBV7-9 14 few . TGTGCCAGCAGCTTAACTCCGCCTGACAATGAGCAGTTCTTC CASSLTPPDNEQFF
TRBJ2-5 TRBV5-6 14 . . TGTGCCAGCAGCTTCAGGGGGGCCCGGAAGACCCAGTACTTC CASSFRGARKTQYF
TRBJ2-5 TRBV18 11 many . TGTGCCAGCTCACCAGGAGAGACCCAGTACTTC CASSPGETQYF
TRBJ2-7 TRBV30 13 few TRBD2 TGTGCCTGGAGTGTTAGGGCGGGAGACGAGCAGTACTTC CAWSVRAGDEQYF
TRBJ1-3 TRBV7-2 14 . . TGTGCCAGCAGCCAGACGGACTCTGGAAACACCATATATTTT CASSQTDSGNTIYF
TRBJ2-7 TRBV7-9 13 few TRBD1 TGTGCCAGCAGCTCGGGACAGATCAGCGAGCAGTACTTC CASSSGQISEQYF
TRBJ2-3 TRBV7-2 15 few TRBD2 TGTGCCAGCAGCTTAAGGCTAGCGGACACAGATACGCAGTATTTT CASSLRLADTDTQYF
TRBJ1-2 TRBV30 13 . . TGTGCCTGGACCGATGGGATATTCTATGGCTACACCTTC CAWTDGIFYGYTF
TRBJ2-6 TRBV11-2 16 . . TGTGCCAGCAGCTTAGAGAGGTACTCTGGGGCCAACGTCCTGACTTTC CASSLERYSGANVLTF
TRBJ2-2 TRBV5-4 10 . . TGTGCCAGCAGCCCAAAGGAGCTGTTTTTT CASSPKELFF
TRBJ2-3 TRBV27 18 . TRBD2 TGTGCCAGCAGTCCTCTAGCGGGAGACCCATCTAGCACAGATACGCAGTATTTT CASSPLAGDPSSTDTQYF
TRBJ1-5 TRBV7-2 15 few TRBD1 TGTGCCAGCAGCTTAGTCCCGGGACAGGGCCAGCCCCAGCATTTT CASSLVPGQGQPQHF
TRBJ2-5 TRBV7-2 13 few . TGTGCCAGCAGCTTAGGGCCATCAGAGACCCAGTACTTC CASSLGPSETQYF